Listed below are T cell receptor beta chains from one sample, sequenced in a study of regulatory T cells in long-lasting Graves disease. TCRdb passed the multiplex PCR reads through MiXCR, listing each CDR3 protein once. The table shows roughly 360,000 distinct CDR3 sequences, with over 9.5% occurring only once. The data were also submitted as part of a second study, on T cells in Graves' hyperthyroidism and ophthalmopathy.

The input for sequencing was peripheral blood mononuclear cells (PBMCs), taken at new diagnosis, from a patient treated with antithyroid drugs. The source is a woman aged 18 to 35 with Graves disease. Each CDR3 is given with its conserved first and last residue. Fields, in order: clone size, J gene, CDR3 length, D gene, V gene, CDR3 protein, CDR3 DNA. A D gene is named only where the DNA matches it firmly. Only part of the rows carry a size: once, few, many, or a class if the clone is expanded.

clone_size: many
j_call: TRBJ2-5
cdr3_length: 18
d_call: TRBD2
v_call: TRBV5-5
cdr3_aa: CASSLILAGGPYQETQYF
cdr3_nt: TGTGCCAGCAGCTTGATACTAGCGGGAGGGCCATATCAGGAGACCCAGTACTTC

clone_size: few
j_call: TRBJ1-5
cdr3_length: 14
d_call: .
v_call: TRBV5-6
cdr3_aa: CASSSGAGNQPQHF
cdr3_nt: TGTGCCAGCAGCTCGGGGGCCGGCAATCAGCCCCAGCATTTT

clone_size: few
j_call: TRBJ2-5
cdr3_length: 16
d_call: TRBD1
v_call: TRBV4-1
cdr3_aa: CASSQIPGQGRETQYF
cdr3_nt: TGCGCCAGCAGCCAAATCCCGGGACAGGGTAGAGAGACCCAGTACTTC

clone_size: .
j_call: TRBJ1-6
cdr3_length: 16
d_call: TRBD1
v_call: TRBV6-5
cdr3_aa: CASSYTATGNNSPLHF
cdr3_nt: TGTGCCAGCAGTTACACGGCGACAGGGAATAATTCACCCCTCCACTTT

clone_size: .
j_call: TRBJ2-7
cdr3_length: 14
d_call: .
v_call: TRBV2
cdr3_aa: CASIDDLRGYEQYF
cdr3_nt: TGTGCCAGCATCGACGACTTGCGCGGCTACGAGCAGTACTTC

clone_size: .
j_call: TRBJ2-7
cdr3_length: 13
d_call: TRBD2
v_call: TRBV20-1
cdr3_aa: CSARRTSTHEQYF
cdr3_nt: TGCAGTGCTAGACGGACTAGCACCCACGAGCAGTACTTC

clone_size: many
j_call: TRBJ1-1
cdr3_length: 15
d_call: .
v_call: TRBV7-3
cdr3_aa: CASSLATGMNTEAFF
cdr3_nt: TGTGCCAGCAGCTTGGCGACAGGAATGAACACTGAAGCTTTCTTT

clone_size: .
j_call: TRBJ1-6
cdr3_length: 15
d_call: .
v_call: TRBV15
cdr3_aa: CATSRTGSYNPPLHF
cdr3_nt: TGTGCCACCAGCAGGACGGGATCCTATAATCCACCCCTCCACTTT

clone_size: few
j_call: TRBJ2-4
cdr3_length: 16
d_call: .
v_call: TRBV9
cdr3_aa: CASSQTGGAGENIQYF
cdr3_nt: TGTGCCAGCAGTCAGACAGGAGGGGCGGGAGAAAACATTCAGTACTTC

clone_size: many
j_call: TRBJ2-3
cdr3_length: 15
d_call: .
v_call: TRBV5-1
cdr3_aa: CASSLWDRSTDTQYF
cdr3_nt: TGCGCCAGCAGCTTGTGGGACCGAAGCACAGATACGCAGTATTTT

clone_size: many
j_call: TRBJ2-1
cdr3_length: 13
d_call: .
v_call: TRBV11-2
cdr3_aa: CASSLDLEVKQFF
cdr3_nt: TGTGCCAGCAGCTTAGATCTCGAAGTAAAGCAGTTCTTC

clone_size: .
j_call: TRBJ1-2
cdr3_length: 13
d_call: TRBD1
v_call: TRBV5-1
cdr3_aa: CASSSGRDRGSTF
cdr3_nt: TGCGCCAGCAGCTCGGGCCGGGACAGGGGGTCTACCTTC

clone_size: many
j_call: TRBJ1-2
cdr3_length: 14
d_call: .
v_call: TRBV7-2
cdr3_aa: CASSLQLGTTGYTF
cdr3_nt: TGTGCCAGCAGCTTACAGCTTGGGACAACTGGCTACACCTTC

clone_size: .
j_call: TRBJ1-4
cdr3_length: 15
d_call: .
v_call: TRBV4-3
cdr3_aa: CASSQLPVTWEKLFF
cdr3_nt: TGCGCCAGCAGCCAGTTGCCAGTAACTTGGGAAAAACTGTTTTTT

clone_size: .
j_call: TRBJ1-1
cdr3_length: 13
d_call: TRBD1
v_call: TRBV19
cdr3_aa: CASSHRGYTEAFF
cdr3_nt: TGTGCCAGTAGTCACAGGGGTTACACTGAAGCTTTCTTT

clone_size: .
j_call: TRBJ2-1
cdr3_length: 14
d_call: TRBD2
v_call: TRBV20-1
cdr3_aa: CSVQSGGPGYEQFF
cdr3_nt: TGCAGCGTCCAGAGCGGGGGGCCTGGGTATGAGCAGTTCTTC

clone_size: many
j_call: TRBJ2-1
cdr3_length: 16
d_call: TRBD1
v_call: TRBV7-3
cdr3_aa: CASSQSAQTGSWEQFF
cdr3_nt: TGTGCCAGCAGCCAATCGGCCCAGACAGGGTCCTGGGAGCAGTTCTTC

clone_size: .
j_call: TRBJ2-2
cdr3_length: 12
d_call: .
v_call: TRBV4-1
cdr3_aa: CASSQSPGELFF
cdr3_nt: TGCGCCAGCAGCCAGTCCCCCGGGGAGCTGTTTTTT

clone_size: .
j_call: TRBJ2-1
cdr3_length: 14
d_call: TRBD2
v_call: TRBV15
cdr3_aa: CATKGLAGEDEQFF
cdr3_nt: TGTGCCACCAAGGGACTAGCGGGAGAGGATGAGCAGTTCTTC

clone_size: many
j_call: TRBJ2-5
cdr3_length: 15
d_call: TRBD2
v_call: TRBV18
cdr3_aa: CASSPLAAYQETQYF
cdr3_nt: TGTGCCAGCTCACCGCTAGCGGCCTACCAAGAGACCCAGTACTTC

clone_size: .
j_call: TRBJ2-4
cdr3_length: 12
d_call: .
v_call: TRBV6-2/TRBV6-3
cdr3_aa: CASSRTENIQYF
cdr3_nt: TGTGCCAGCAGTCGGACCGAAAACATTCAGTACTTC

clone_size: few
j_call: TRBJ2-3
cdr3_length: 15
d_call: TRBD1
v_call: TRBV6-2/TRBV6-3
cdr3_aa: CASSYSQGAVDTQYF
cdr3_nt: TGTGCCAGCAGTTACTCCCAGGGGGCGGTTGATACGCAGTATTTT

clone_size: few
j_call: TRBJ1-2
cdr3_length: 13
d_call: TRBD1
v_call: TRBV29-1
cdr3_aa: CSGDSGTGYGYTF
cdr3_nt: TGCAGCGGGGACTCCGGGACAGGCTATGGCTACACCTTC

clone_size: many
j_call: TRBJ2-7
cdr3_length: 15
d_call: TRBD1
v_call: TRBV20-1
cdr3_aa: CSARDPGQEAYEQYF
cdr3_nt: TGCAGTGCTAGAGACCCGGGACAGGAGGCCTACGAGCAGTACTTC

clone_size: many
j_call: TRBJ1-5
cdr3_length: 16
d_call: TRBD1
v_call: TRBV18
cdr3_aa: CASSRTGTGKNQPQHF
cdr3_nt: TGTGCCAGCTCACGAACCGGGACAGGGAAAAATCAGCCCCAGCATTTT

clone_size: few
j_call: TRBJ2-2
cdr3_length: 17
d_call: .
v_call: TRBV10-3
cdr3_aa: CAISEPPGLPDTGELFF
cdr3_nt: TGTGCCATCAGTGAGCCCCCGGGGCTACCCGACACCGGGGAGCTGTTTTTT

clone_size: few
j_call: TRBJ2-3
cdr3_length: 12
d_call: TRBD1
v_call: TRBV12-3/TRBV12-4
cdr3_aa: CASSYAGTGPIF
cdr3_nt: TGTGCCAGCAGTTATGCCGGGACAGGGCCCATCTTT

clone_size: many
j_call: TRBJ2-1
cdr3_length: 15
d_call: TRBD1
v_call: TRBV14
cdr3_aa: CATKQTGAGINEQFF
cdr3_nt: TGTGCCACCAAGCAAACAGGGGCTGGAATTAATGAGCAGTTCTTC

clone_size: few
j_call: TRBJ2-2
cdr3_length: 14
d_call: TRBD2
v_call: TRBV20-1
cdr3_aa: CSAREAGAGGELFF
cdr3_nt: TGCAGTGCTAGAGAGGCGGGAGCCGGCGGGGAGCTGTTTTTT

clone_size: many
j_call: TRBJ2-2
cdr3_length: 14
d_call: .
v_call: TRBV27
cdr3_aa: CASSLSSVAGELFF
cdr3_nt: TGTGCCAGCAGTTTATCGAGCGTTGCCGGGGAGCTGTTTTTT

clone_size: many
j_call: TRBJ2-3
cdr3_length: 13
d_call: .
v_call: TRBV7-9
cdr3_aa: CASRGGYTDTQYF
cdr3_nt: TGTGCCAGCCGGGGCGGGTACACAGATACGCAGTATTTT

clone_size: few
j_call: TRBJ2-7
cdr3_length: 20
d_call: .
v_call: TRBV19
cdr3_aa: CASSTELPGHSRNMFYEQYF
cdr3_nt: TGTGCCAGTAGTACCGAGCTTCCGGGACATTCCAGGAATATGTTCTACGAGCAGTACTTC

clone_size: .
j_call: TRBJ1-5
cdr3_length: 16
d_call: .
v_call: TRBV5-5
cdr3_aa: CASSTRALGGDQPQHF
cdr3_nt: TGTGCCAGCAGCACTCGGGCCCTAGGGGGTGATCAGCCCCAACATTTT

clone_size: many
j_call: TRBJ1-1
cdr3_length: 13
d_call: TRBD1
v_call: TRBV6-1
cdr3_aa: CASRPTGAIEAFF
cdr3_nt: TGTGCCAGCAGGCCTACAGGGGCCATTGAAGCTTTCTTT

clone_size: many
j_call: TRBJ2-1
cdr3_length: 15
d_call: .
v_call: TRBV6-1
cdr3_aa: CASNLIGGAYNEQFF
cdr3_nt: TGTGCCAGCAATTTAATAGGGGGGGCCTACAATGAGCAGTTCTTC

clone_size: many
j_call: TRBJ2-3
cdr3_length: 12
d_call: .
v_call: TRBV6-5
cdr3_aa: CASSSTGGGQYF
cdr3_nt: TGTGCCAGCAGTTCGACAGGTGGTGGGCAGTATTTT

clone_size: many
j_call: TRBJ1-2
cdr3_length: 12
d_call: .
v_call: TRBV6-2/TRBV6-3
cdr3_aa: CASSPPQGGYTF
cdr3_nt: TGTGCCAGCAGTCCCCCGCAGGGCGGCTACACCTTC

clone_size: many
j_call: TRBJ2-1
cdr3_length: 14
d_call: .
v_call: TRBV7-9
cdr3_aa: CASSLANRVDEQFF
cdr3_nt: TGTGCCAGCAGCTTAGCAAACAGGGTAGATGAGCAGTTCTTC

clone_size: .
j_call: TRBJ2-1
cdr3_length: 15
d_call: TRBD1
v_call: TRBV7-3
cdr3_aa: CASSLGQTTYNEQFF
cdr3_nt: TGTGCCAGCAGCTTGGGACAGACCACCTACAATGAGCAGTTCTTC

clone_size: .
j_call: TRBJ1-4
cdr3_length: 15
d_call: .
v_call: TRBV28
cdr3_aa: CASSLGYPTNEKLFF
cdr3_nt: TGTGCCAGCAGCCTCGGGTATCCAACTAATGAAAAACTGTTTTTT

clone_size: few
j_call: TRBJ2-1
cdr3_length: 15
d_call: .
v_call: TRBV9
cdr3_aa: CASSVGYNIYNEQFF
cdr3_nt: TGTGCCAGCAGCGTCGGGTATAACATCTACAATGAGCAGTTCTTC

clone_size: few
j_call: TRBJ2-5
cdr3_length: 16
d_call: TRBD2
v_call: TRBV12-3/TRBV12-4
cdr3_aa: CASSPFRGGRQETQYF
cdr3_nt: TGTGCCAGCAGCCCATTTCGGGGGGGACGCCAAGAGACCCAGTACTTC

clone_size: many
j_call: TRBJ2-1
cdr3_length: 16
d_call: TRBD1
v_call: TRBV7-9
cdr3_aa: CASSFATGGAYNEQFF
cdr3_nt: TGTGCCAGCAGCTTCGCGACAGGGGGCGCCTACAATGAGCAGTTCTTC

clone_size: many
j_call: TRBJ1-2
cdr3_length: 15
d_call: TRBD1
v_call: TRBV7-9
cdr3_aa: CAGVGQGTANYGYTF
cdr3_nt: TGTGCCGGGGTGGGACAGGGAACGGCTAACTATGGCTACACCTTC

clone_size: few
j_call: TRBJ2-7
cdr3_length: 13
d_call: .
v_call: TRBV25-1
cdr3_aa: CASSGHPFDEQYF
cdr3_nt: TGTGCCAGCAGTGGACACCCCTTCGACGAGCAGTACTTC

clone_size: .
j_call: TRBJ1-2
cdr3_length: 16
d_call: TRBD1
v_call: TRBV20-1
cdr3_aa: CSASGGQTKKPYGYTF
cdr3_nt: TGCAGTGCTAGTGGGGGACAGACAAAAAAACCATATGGCTACACCTTC

clone_size: many
j_call: TRBJ1-1
cdr3_length: 14
d_call: .
v_call: TRBV7-9
cdr3_aa: CASSSFRGNTEAFF
cdr3_nt: TGTGCCAGCAGCTCTTTTAGGGGGAACACTGAAGCTTTCTTT

clone_size: many
j_call: TRBJ2-1
cdr3_length: 13
d_call: .
v_call: TRBV5-1
cdr3_aa: CASSLDPYNEQFF
cdr3_nt: TGCGCCAGCAGCTTGGACCCTTACAATGAGCAGTTCTTC

clone_size: many
j_call: TRBJ1-1
cdr3_length: 13
d_call: .
v_call: TRBV7-9
cdr3_aa: CASSLASDREAFF
cdr3_nt: TGTGCCAGCAGCTTAGCCTCCGATCGGGAAGCTTTCTTT

clone_size: many
j_call: TRBJ2-2
cdr3_length: 12
d_call: .
v_call: TRBV20-1
cdr3_aa: CSVAGNTGELFF
cdr3_nt: TGCAGTGTGGCCGGCAACACCGGGGAGCTGTTTTTT

clone_size: many
j_call: TRBJ1-1
cdr3_length: 15
d_call: TRBD1
v_call: TRBV30
cdr3_aa: CAWSVGTGGVLRAFF
cdr3_nt: TGTGCCTGGAGTGTCGGGACAGGGGGGGTGTTGCGAGCTTTCTTT

clone_size: many
j_call: TRBJ1-5
cdr3_length: 15
d_call: TRBD1
v_call: TRBV27
cdr3_aa: CASSSQVTGGQPQHF
cdr3_nt: TGTGCCAGCAGTTCCCAGGTGACAGGGGGCCAGCCCCAGCATTTT

clone_size: many
j_call: TRBJ2-3
cdr3_length: 17
d_call: TRBD2
v_call: TRBV7-2
cdr3_aa: CASSQTTTSGSTDTQYF
cdr3_nt: TGTGCCAGCAGCCAAACTACGACTAGCGGGAGCACAGATACGCAGTATTTT

clone_size: many
j_call: TRBJ1-1
cdr3_length: 14
d_call: .
v_call: TRBV6-2/TRBV6-3
cdr3_aa: CASSYSAPNTEAFF
cdr3_nt: TGTGCCAGCAGTTACTCGGCCCCCAACACTGAAGCTTTCTTT